The subject of this entry is one TCR beta chain. The data derive from a study of T cell repertoires in cytomegalovirus infection. TCRdb fed the reads into MiXCR, producing one record per CDR3 protein. The table has about 310,000 distinct CDR3 sequences, 17% seen once. The CDR3 runs to 13 residues. Trimming left V 7 bases short and J 6 bases short, with 19 bases between. CDR1 and CDR2 from the germline V gene are SQVTM and ANQGSEA. Sequences were obtained from PBMCs. The chain carries TRBV29-1 and TRBJ2-7, with D perhaps matching TRBD1 or TRBD2 (5 bases each). The TCR was taken from a human donor in good health (CMV status not recorded). Some clones in this sample may be carry-over from other donors' samples. CDR3 amino acids: CSAARDVKGEQYF. The DNA of the CDR3 is TGCAGCGCGGCAAGGGACGTCAAAGGCGAGCAGTACTTC.